Below are 27 T cell receptor beta chains sequenced from a single sample in a study of blood T cell repertoires in COVID-19. TCRdb's copy holds only in-frame clones and misses some; the assay was immunoSEQ multiplex PCR. The sample contains 300,000 to 400,000 clones, about 85% of which appear only once. Sequenced material: PBMCs or T cells enriched from blood (not recorded which). These receptors originate from a woman aged 25 to 39 who had been exposed to COVID-19.

V usage is TRBV6-5 and J usage is TRBJ1-1; D is perhaps TRBD1 (6 bases). Trimming removed 8 bases at V and 0 bases at J, with 13 bases between. Germline V gene lookup returns CDR1 MNHEY and CDR2 SVGAGI. The CDR3 consists of 14 residues. The CDR3 region is CASGRTALNTEAFF. CDR3 bases: TGTGCCAGCGGTAGGACAGCCTTGAACACTGAAGCTTTCTTT.

The J gene is TRBJ2-4, the V gene TRBV9, with D tentatively TRBD1 (6 bases). CDR3 length equals 17 residues. V was shortened by 3 bases and J by 0 bases, with 16 bases between the two germline ends. Germline CDR1 reads SGDLS; CDR2 reads YYNGEE. The CDR3 nucleotides read TGTGCCAGCAGCGAGGGCGGACAGCGGTTAGCCAAAAACATTCAGTACTTC. It encodes CASSEGGQRLAKNIQYF.

This sequence joins TRBV6-5 and TRBJ1-2, with D perhaps TRBD1 (5 bases). CDR1 and CDR2 (germline): MNHEY, SVGAGI. This CDR3 contains 16 residues. The V end was cut by 1 base, the J end by 3 bases, with 15 bases between. The CDR3 region has the DNA TGTGCCAGCAGTTACTGGGCAGGGATTTTTGACTATGGCTACACCTTC. Translation gives CASSYWAGIFDYGYTF.

This sequence joins TRBV5-1 and TRBJ2-5; 10 positions agree with TRBD2. The junction had 4 bases not matched to a gene; V was cut back by 4 bases and J by 1 base. The germline V gene has CDR1 SGHRS and CDR2 YFSETQ. This CDR3 has 15 residues. CDR3 amino acids: CASSQTSGRQETQYF. The CDR3 coding sequence is TGCGCCAGCAGCCAGACTAGCGGGCGCCAAGAGACCCAGTACTTC. The full variable domain, its missing parts supplied by reference TRBV5-1 and TRBJ2-5, is KAGVTQTPRYLIKTRGQQVTLSCSPISGHRSVSWYQQTPGQGLQFLFEYFSETQRNKGNFPGRFSGRQFSNSRSEMNVSTLELGDSALYLCASSQTSGRQETQYFGPGTRLLVL.

V gene TRBV6-4 combines with J gene TRBJ2-1; TRBD2 agrees at 7 bases. V shed 6 bases, J shed 0 bases, and the junction held 5 bases outside the gene matches. Germline V CDR1 and CDR2: MRHNA, SNTAGT. This CDR3 comprises 15 residues. The CDR3 here is CASSPLASSYNEQFF. DNA of the CDR3: TGTGCCAGCAGCCCACTAGCGAGCTCCTACAATGAGCAGTTCTTC.

V is TRBV4-1 and J is TRBJ1-1, with 8 nucleotides matching TRBD1. Germline V gene lookup returns CDR1 MGHRA and CDR2 YSYEKL. V was pared by 2 bases and J by 0 bases, with 8 bases of the junction left unmatched. The CDR3 extends over 17 amino acids. The CDR3 region is CASSQFGQGFMNTEAFF. The CDR3 nucleotides read TGCGCCAGCAGCCAATTTGGACAGGGCTTTATGAACACTGAAGCTTTCTTT.

This clone has more than one count but fewer than ten. The rearrangement uses TRBV24-1 and TRBJ2-3, with D possibly TRBD2 on 5 matching bases. Germline V gene lookup returns CDR1 KGHDR and CDR2 SFDVKD. The CDR3 is made up of 17 amino acids. Trimming removed 5 bases from V and 0 bases from J, with 17 bases in between. The CDR3 bases are TGTGCCACCAGTGCCCCCACCGGCCGGGGAAGCACAGATACGCAGTATTTT. Amino acids: CATSAPTGRGSTDTQYF.

In its sample, this clone was seen once. The gene calls are TRBV4-3 and TRBJ2-2; weak D call: TRBD1 (6 bases). The V and J ends lost 0 bases and 1 base respectively, with 12 bases between them. The germline CDR1 and CDR2 sequences are LGHNA and YSLEER. This CDR3 contains 17 residues. The CDR3 region is CASSQEVTGKNTGELFF. CDR3 nucleotides: TGCGCCAGCAGCCAAGAAGTGACAGGCAAGAACACCGGGGAGCTGTTTTTT.

V is TRBV28 and J is TRBJ2-7, with 8 positions matching TRBD1. CDR3 length: 17 residues. Looked up from germline, CDR1 is MDHEN and CDR2 is SYDVKM. V lost 5 bases, J lost 2 bases, and 14 bases stayed unmatched. CDR3 loop: CASSTWDRQKGTYEQYF. DNA for the CDR3: TGTGCCAGCAGTACCTGGGACAGGCAAAAAGGCACCTACGAGCAGTACTTC.

This clone was seen more than once but under ten times. The J gene is TRBJ2-7, the V gene TRBV7-6, with D possibly being TRBD2 (6 bases). There are 17 residues in the CDR3. V was shortened by 5 bases and J by 3 bases, with 23 bases between the two germline ends. CDR1 is SGHVS, CDR2 FNYEAQ, per germline. The CDR3 nucleotides are TGTGCCAGCAGCCCGCCGAAAACTGGGGGGTCTGGCTACGAGCAGTACTTC. Its protein product is CASSPPKTGGSGYEQYF.

This clone showed up just once. The chain recombines TRBV28 with TRBJ2-5; 7 bases are shared with TRBD1. With V trimmed by 6 bases and J by 3 bases, 10 bases remained unmatched. Germline CDR1 reads MDHEN; CDR2 reads SYDVKM. This CDR3 is built from 15 residues. The CDR3 DNA reads as TGTGCCAGCAGCGGTCGGGCAGGGGGAAAAGAGACCCAGTACTTC. Residues: CASSGRAGGKETQYF.

CDR3 DNA sequence: TGTGCCAGCAGCTTCAGCGGGGGAGGGACCCAGTACTTC. It yields the protein CASSFSGGGTQYF. The chain links TRBV5-4 to TRBJ2-5; 8 nucleotides align to TRBD2. Germline CDR1 is SGHNT and CDR2 is YYREEE (reference sequence). This CDR3 region has 13 residues. The trim removed 2 bases at V and 7 bases at J, leaving 4 bases unmatched.

The chain combines TRBV3-1 (or the pseudogene TRBV3-2) with TRBJ2-5; 9 bases are a match to TRBD1. The CDR3 spans 14 residues. The germline V gene encodes CDR1 LGHDT and CDR2 YNNKEL (reference sequence). Trimming at V came to 4 bases and at J to 2 bases, leaving 2 bases not matched to a gene. CDR3 in amino acids: CASSRDREQETQYF. CDR3 nucleotide sequence: TGTGCCAGCAGCCGGGACAGGGAACAAGAGACCCAGTACTTC.

J is TRBJ1-5 and V is TRBV19; 8 positions agree with TRBD1. Trimming removed 5 bases from V and 7 bases from J; junction bases left unmatched: 7. Germline-derived CDR1 and CDR2 are LNHDA and SQIVND (reference sequence). The CDR3 is made up of 14 amino acids. The CDR3 bases are TGTGCCAGTAGTCTCTGGACAGGGAAGCAGCCCCAGCATTTT. Translating gives CASSLWTGKQPQHF.

The chain recombines TRBV4-3 with TRBJ1-4; 7 nucleotides agree with TRBD1. Trimming removed 0 bases from V and 8 bases from J; junction bases left unmatched: 18. The CDR3 totals 19 residues. The germline V gene encodes CDR1 LGHNA and CDR2 YSLEER. The CDR3 sequence: CASSQEGGLGRTGEEKLFF. CDR3 DNA: TGCGCCAGCAGCCAAGAGGGTGGTCTGGGTCGAACAGGGGAAGAAAAACTGTTTTTT.

V is TRBV7-9 and J is TRBJ2-4; 7 nucleotides align to TRBD1. This CDR3 comprises 14 residues. Per germline, CDR1 SEHNR and CDR2 FQNEAQ (reference sequence). V gave up 5 bases and J gave up 11 bases; unmatched junction bases: 12. The CDR3: CASSASRQGTLQYF. CDR3 bases: TGTGCCAGCAGCGCCTCCCGACAGGGAACCCTTCAGTACTTC.

J is TRBJ1-1 and V is TRBV6-5, with unresolved D. CDR3 length equals 12 residues. V was shortened by 3 bases and J by 1 base, with 3 bases between the two germline ends. Germline V CDR1 and CDR2: MNHEY, SVGAGI. This CDR3 reads CASSYRNTEAFF. CDR3 sequence (DNA): TGTGCCAGCAGTTATAGGAACACTGAAGCTTTCTTT.

The count of this clone is one. The chain carries TRBV6-5 and TRBJ1-4, with D maybe TRBD1 (5 bases). Trimming took 2 bases from V and 8 from J, leaving 15 bases between them. Germline lookup yields CDR1 MNHEY and CDR2 SVGAGI. The CDR3 has 15 residues. CDR3 DNA sequence: TGTGCCAGCAGTTACAGTGGGACCCGGGGGGAAAAACTGTTTTTT. It encodes CASSYSGTRGEKLFF.

The chain has TRBV11-2 and TRBJ2-1; TRBD2 might be the D (6 bases). CDR3 length: 16 residues. Germline CDR1 reads SGHAT; CDR2 reads FQNNGV. V dropped 5 bases and J dropped 12 bases, with 26 bases sitting between them. DNA of the CDR3: TGTGCCAGCAGCCGTCAACCGGGACTCGGCTTTTCTGGGCAGTTCTTC. The encoded protein is CASSRQPGLGFSGQFF.

The chain joins TRBV5-4 to TRBJ2-7; 7 bases align to TRBD2. With V trimmed by 6 bases and J by 4 bases, 13 bases remained unmatched. CDR1 is SGHNT and CDR2 is YYREEE in the germline V gene (reference sequence). CDR3 length: 15 amino acids. CDR3 sequence reads: CASNPRGSGVYEQYF. The CDR3 DNA is TGTGCCAGCAACCCCCGGGGGAGCGGGGTTTACGAGCAGTACTTC.

The chain combines TRBV10-3 with TRBJ1-5; D possibly corresponds to TRBD1 (5 bases). CDR3 length equals 19 residues. Germline V gene data show CDR1 as ENHRY and CDR2 as SYGVKD. V shed 4 bases and J shed 0 bases, with 22 bases lying between them. Written as DNA, the CDR3 is TGTGCCATCAGTGCTTCACCGGGACTAAAAAAAGGTAGCAATCAGCCCCAGCATTTT. It codes for CAISASPGLKKGSNQPQHF.

The chain couples TRBV27 to TRBJ1-1; 7 bases map to TRBD1. This CDR3 has 13 residues. Germline V lookup: CDR1 MNHEY, CDR2 SMNVEV (reference sequence). The V and J ends lost 11 bases and 1 base, in that order; junction bases with no gene match: 7. The CDR3 nucleotides are TGTGCCGGTTTGGGGACAGCGAACACTGAAGCTTTCTTT. It specifies CAGLGTANTEAFF.

The rearrangement joins TRBV12-3 or TRBV12-4 to TRBJ2-7, with D perhaps TRBD2 (5 bases). The CDR3 spans 13 residues. V was trimmed by 7 bases and J by 6 bases, leaving 16 bases between them. CDR3 nucleotide sequence: TGTGCCAGCACCGGACTTACCTTTACCGAGCAGTACTTC. This encodes CASTGLTFTEQYF.

CDR3 DNA sequence: TGTGCCAGCAGCTATGGACCGTGGGACAGGGTCGTTTCTGAAGCTTTCTTT. The encoded protein is CASSYGPWDRVVSEAFF. The rearrangement links TRBV7-8 to TRBJ1-1, with TRBD1 matching over 9 bases. The junction had 15 bases not matched to a gene; V was cut back by 4 bases and J by 6 bases. The length of the CDR3 is 17 residues. In germline, CDR1 is SGHVS, CDR2 FQNEAQ.

The chain employs TRBV7-9 and TRBJ2-5, with 7 bases identical to TRBD1. The junction had 2 bases not matched to a gene; V was cut back by 6 bases and J by 4 bases. The CDR3 is 12 amino acids. Looked up from germline, CDR1 is SEHNR and CDR2 is FQNEAQ (reference sequence). The CDR3 DNA is TGTGCCAGCAGGACAGGGAGAGAGACCCAGTACTTC. This encodes CASRTGRETQYF.

The CDR3 loop reads CASSLSGGGNTIYF. The DNA of the CDR3 is TGTGCCAGCAGTTTATCGGGCGGGGGAAACACCATATATTTT. The chain combines TRBV27 with TRBJ1-3, with D unclear. The CDR3 sequence is 14 residues long. V lost 0 bases to trimming and J lost 4 bases, with 7 bases between them. Germline values: CDR1 MNHEY, CDR2 SMNVEV (reference sequence).

The rearrangement joins TRBV28 to TRBJ2-5; 7 bases map to TRBD2. V gave up 8 bases and J gave up 1 base; unmatched junction bases: 4. In germline, CDR1 is MDHEN, CDR2 SYDVKM. This CDR3 spans 13 amino acids. The CDR3 DNA reads as TGTGCCAGCTTCTCTAGCGGCCAAGAGACCCAGTACTTC. Residues: CASFSSGQETQYF.